This T cell receptor beta chain was captured by sequencing in a study of CD8+ T cells in alopecia areata. Study-level points and caveats: While tofacitinib was given, many expanded lesional clones persisted in scalp and blood. TCR sharing was clearer in mice than between patients, perhaps partly owing to patient HLA diversity.

Specified treatment: oral pan-JAK inhibitor, 5-10 mg twice daily. Samples from alopecia areata patients were lesional scalp punch biopsies and peripheral blood. Isolated RNA was reverse transcribed into cDNA used as the sequencing template. TCRdb keeps only in-frame clones here, not all; method: immunoSEQ multiplex PCR. The sample comprises over 150,000 clones, about 60% of which are singletons, and 12% to 15% rests with the top ten. The length of the CDR3 is 12 residues. CDR1 is MNHEY, CDR2 SVGAGI, per germline. Trimming left V 4 bases short and J 6 bases short, with 9 bases between. For this clone: Its antigen is currently unknown.

The sequence was collected from a human donor with alopecia areata. This material consisted of CD4+ T cells sorted from blood, taken at week 24, from a patient treated with tofacitinib. The chain joins TRBV6-5 to TRBJ1-2; no definite D call. The CDR3, as DNA: TGTGCCAGCAGTTGGGGTGGCCATGGCTACACCTTC. Protein: CASSWGGHGYTF.